This record concerns one TCR beta chain sequence. This record belongs to a study of shared clonotypes between healthy human individuals. Produced via immunoSEQ multiplex PCR; TCRdb's table is partial and in-frame only. The table lists about 2.3 million clones, over 85% of them singletons. This clonotype originated in a man between 18 and 35 years old in good health. Some clones in this sample may be carry-over from other donors' samples. The sequenced material came from naive CD4+ T cells from PBMCs. Noted subset: CD45RA+ positively selected.

CDR3 sequence: CACTRPGANVLTF. CDR3 sequence (DNA): TGTGCCTGCACTCGTCCTGGGGCCAACGTCCTGACTTTC. The J gene is TRBJ2-6, the V gene TRBV30; no definite D call. Germline loops: CDR1 GTSNPN, CDR2 SVGIG (reference sequence). V dropped 6 bases and J dropped 2 bases, with 8 bases sitting between them. The CDR3 consists of 13 residues. Variable domain in full (rest from reference TRBV30 and TRBJ2-6): SQTIHQWPATLVQPVGSPLSLECTVEGTSNPNLYWYRQAAGRGLQLLFYSVGIGQISSEVPQNLSASRPQDRQFILSSKKLLLSDSGFYLCACTRPGANVLTFGAGSRLTVL.